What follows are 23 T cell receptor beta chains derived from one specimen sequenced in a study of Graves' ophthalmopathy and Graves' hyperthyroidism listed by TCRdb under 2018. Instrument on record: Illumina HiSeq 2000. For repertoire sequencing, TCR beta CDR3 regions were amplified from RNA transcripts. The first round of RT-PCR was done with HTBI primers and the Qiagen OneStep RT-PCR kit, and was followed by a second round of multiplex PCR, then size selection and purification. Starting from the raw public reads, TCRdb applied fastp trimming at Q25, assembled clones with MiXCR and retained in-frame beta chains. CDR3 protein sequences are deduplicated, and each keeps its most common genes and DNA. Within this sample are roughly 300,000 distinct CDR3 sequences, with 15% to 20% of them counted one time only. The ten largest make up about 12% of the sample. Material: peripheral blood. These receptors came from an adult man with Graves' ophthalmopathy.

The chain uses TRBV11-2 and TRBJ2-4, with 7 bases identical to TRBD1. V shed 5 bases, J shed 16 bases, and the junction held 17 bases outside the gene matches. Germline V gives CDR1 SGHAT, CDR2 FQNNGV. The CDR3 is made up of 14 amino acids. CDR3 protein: CASSPMLGTDYRYF. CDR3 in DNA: TGTGCCAGCAGCCCCATGCTCGGGACAGACTATCGTTACTTC.

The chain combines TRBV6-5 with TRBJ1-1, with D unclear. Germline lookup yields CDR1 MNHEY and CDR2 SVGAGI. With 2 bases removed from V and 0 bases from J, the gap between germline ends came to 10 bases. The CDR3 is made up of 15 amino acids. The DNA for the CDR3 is TGTGCCAGCAGTTACGAGGCTGCCATGAACACTGAAGCTTTCTTT. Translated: CASSYEAAMNTEAFF.

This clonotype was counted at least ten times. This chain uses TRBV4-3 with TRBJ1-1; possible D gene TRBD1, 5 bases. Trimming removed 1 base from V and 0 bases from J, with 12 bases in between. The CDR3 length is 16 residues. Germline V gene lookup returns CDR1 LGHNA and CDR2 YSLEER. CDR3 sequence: CASSQGLGTMNTEAFF. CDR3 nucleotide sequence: TGCGCCAGCAGCCAAGGGCTCGGGACCATGAACACTGAAGCTTTCTTT.

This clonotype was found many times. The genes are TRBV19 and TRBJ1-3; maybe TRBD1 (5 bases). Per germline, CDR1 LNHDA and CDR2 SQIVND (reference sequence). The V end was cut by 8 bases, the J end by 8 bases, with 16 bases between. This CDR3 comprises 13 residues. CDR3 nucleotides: TGTGCCAGTTGGGACCGACCGAGGGACACCATATATTTT. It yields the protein CASWDRPRDTIYF.

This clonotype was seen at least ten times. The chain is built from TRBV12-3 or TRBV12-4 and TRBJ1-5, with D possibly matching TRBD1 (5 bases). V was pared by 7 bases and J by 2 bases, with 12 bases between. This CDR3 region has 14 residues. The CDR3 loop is CASTLLGGNQPQHF. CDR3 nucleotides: TGTGCCAGCACCCTCTTAGGGGGCAATCAGCCCCAGCATTTT.

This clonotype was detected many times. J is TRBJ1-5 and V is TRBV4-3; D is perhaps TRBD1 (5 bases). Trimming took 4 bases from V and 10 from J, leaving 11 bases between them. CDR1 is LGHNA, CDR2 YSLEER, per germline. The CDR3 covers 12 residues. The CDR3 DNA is TGCGCCAGCAGCCGAGGGGCCGGTCCCCAGCATTTT. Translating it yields CASSRGAGPQHF.

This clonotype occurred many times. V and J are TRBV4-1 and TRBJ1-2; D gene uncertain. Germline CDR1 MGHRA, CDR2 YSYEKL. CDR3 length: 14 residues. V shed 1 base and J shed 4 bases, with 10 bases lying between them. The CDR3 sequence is CASSQGGVRYGYTF. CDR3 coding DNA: TGCGCCAGCAGCCAAGGTGGGGTCCGCTATGGCTACACCTTC.

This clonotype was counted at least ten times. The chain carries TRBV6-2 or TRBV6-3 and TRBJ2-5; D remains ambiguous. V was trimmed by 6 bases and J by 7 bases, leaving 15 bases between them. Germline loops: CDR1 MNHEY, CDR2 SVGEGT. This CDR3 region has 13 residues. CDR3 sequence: CASSPDRGGTQYF. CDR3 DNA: TGTGCCAGCAGCCCCGACCGTGGTGGGACCCAGTACTTC.

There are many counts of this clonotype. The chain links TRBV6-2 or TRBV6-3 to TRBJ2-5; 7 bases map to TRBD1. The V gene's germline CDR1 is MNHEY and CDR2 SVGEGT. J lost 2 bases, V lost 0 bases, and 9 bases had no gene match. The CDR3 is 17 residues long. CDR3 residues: CASSYSAHRGRQETQYF. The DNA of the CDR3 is TGTGCCAGCAGTTACTCTGCTCACAGGGGCCGACAAGAGACCCAGTACTTC.

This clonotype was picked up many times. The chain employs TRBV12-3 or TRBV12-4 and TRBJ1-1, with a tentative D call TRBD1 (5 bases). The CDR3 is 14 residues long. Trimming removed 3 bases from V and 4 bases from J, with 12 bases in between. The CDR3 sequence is CASSFPRVGTEAFF. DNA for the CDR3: TGTGCCAGCAGTTTTCCCAGGGTCGGCACTGAAGCTTTCTTT.

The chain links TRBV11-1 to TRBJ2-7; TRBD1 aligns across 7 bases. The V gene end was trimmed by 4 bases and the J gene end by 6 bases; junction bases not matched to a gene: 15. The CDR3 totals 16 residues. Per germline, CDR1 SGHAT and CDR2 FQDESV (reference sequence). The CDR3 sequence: CASSSGTDRYPFEQYF. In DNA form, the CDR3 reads TGTGCCAGCAGCTCGGGGACAGACCGCTACCCTTTCGAGCAGTACTTC.

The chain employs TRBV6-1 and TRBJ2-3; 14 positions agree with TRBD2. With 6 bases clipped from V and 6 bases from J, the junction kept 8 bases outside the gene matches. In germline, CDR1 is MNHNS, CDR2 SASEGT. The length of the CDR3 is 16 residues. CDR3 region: CASRGTSGSLRDTQYF. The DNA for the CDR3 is TGTGCCAGCAGAGGGACTAGCGGGAGTCTGAGGGATACGCAGTATTTT.

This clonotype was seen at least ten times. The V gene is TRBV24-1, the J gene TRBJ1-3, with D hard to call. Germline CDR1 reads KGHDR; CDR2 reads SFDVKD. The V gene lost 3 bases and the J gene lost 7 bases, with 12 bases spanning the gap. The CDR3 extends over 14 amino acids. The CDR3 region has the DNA TGTGCCACCAGTGATGCCGGGGTGAGCAACACCATATATTTT. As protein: CATSDAGVSNTIYF.

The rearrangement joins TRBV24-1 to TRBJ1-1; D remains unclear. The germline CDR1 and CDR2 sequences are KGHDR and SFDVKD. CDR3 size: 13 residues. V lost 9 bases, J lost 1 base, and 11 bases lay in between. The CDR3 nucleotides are TGTGCCACCGAGGCCGGGAAGAACACTGAAGCTTTCTTT. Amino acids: CATEAGKNTEAFF.

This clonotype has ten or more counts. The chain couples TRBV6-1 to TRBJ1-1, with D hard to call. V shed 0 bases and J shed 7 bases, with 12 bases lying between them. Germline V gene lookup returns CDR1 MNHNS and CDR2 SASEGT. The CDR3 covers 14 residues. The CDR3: CASSEAGRRNEAFF. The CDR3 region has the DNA TGTGCCAGCAGTGAAGCGGGGAGGAGGAATGAAGCTTTCTTT.

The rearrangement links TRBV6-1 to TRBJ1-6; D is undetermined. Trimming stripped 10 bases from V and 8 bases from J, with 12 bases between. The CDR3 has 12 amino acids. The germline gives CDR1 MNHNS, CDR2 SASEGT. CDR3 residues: CATSRRDSPLHF. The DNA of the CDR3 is TGTGCCACCTCGAGAAGGGATTCACCCCTCCACTTT.

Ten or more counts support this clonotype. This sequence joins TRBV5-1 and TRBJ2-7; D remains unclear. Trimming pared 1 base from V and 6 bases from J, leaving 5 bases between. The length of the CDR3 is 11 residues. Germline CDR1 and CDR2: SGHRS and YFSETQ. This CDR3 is CASSLMAEQYF. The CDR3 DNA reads TGCGCCAGCAGCTTGATGGCCGAGCAGTACTTC. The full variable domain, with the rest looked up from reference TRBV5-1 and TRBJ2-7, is KAGVTQTPRYLIKTRGQQVTLSCSPISGHRSVSWYQQTPGQGLQFLFEYFSETQRNKGNFPGRFSGRQFSNSRSEMNVSTLELGDSALYLCASSLMAEQYFGPGTRLTVT.

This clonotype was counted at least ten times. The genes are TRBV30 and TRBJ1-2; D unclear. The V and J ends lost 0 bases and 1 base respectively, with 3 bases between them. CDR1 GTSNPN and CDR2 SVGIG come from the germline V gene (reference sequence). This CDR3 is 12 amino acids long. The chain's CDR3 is CAWSVNNYGYTF. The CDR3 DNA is TGTGCCTGGAGTGTGAATAACTATGGCTACACCTTC.

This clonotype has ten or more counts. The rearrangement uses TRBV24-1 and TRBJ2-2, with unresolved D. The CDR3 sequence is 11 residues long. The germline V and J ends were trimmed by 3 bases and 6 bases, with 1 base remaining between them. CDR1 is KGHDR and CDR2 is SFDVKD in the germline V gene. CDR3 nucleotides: TGTGCCACCAGTGATCCCGGGGAGCTGTTTTTT. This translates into CATSDPGELFF.

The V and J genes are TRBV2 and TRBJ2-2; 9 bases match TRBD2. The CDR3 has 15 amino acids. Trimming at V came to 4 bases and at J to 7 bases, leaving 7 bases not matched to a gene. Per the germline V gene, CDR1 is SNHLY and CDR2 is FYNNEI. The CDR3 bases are TGTGCCAGCAGTGCGCTAGCGGGGTACGTCGGGGAGCTGTTTTTT. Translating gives CASSALAGYVGELFF.

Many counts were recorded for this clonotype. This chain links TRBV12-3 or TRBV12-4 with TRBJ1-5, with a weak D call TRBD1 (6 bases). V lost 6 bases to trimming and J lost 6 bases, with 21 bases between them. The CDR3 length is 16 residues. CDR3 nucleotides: TGTGCCAGCAGCCAGTACGGGTTACAGGGAGGTCAGCCCCAGCATTTT. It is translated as CASSQYGLQGGQPQHF.

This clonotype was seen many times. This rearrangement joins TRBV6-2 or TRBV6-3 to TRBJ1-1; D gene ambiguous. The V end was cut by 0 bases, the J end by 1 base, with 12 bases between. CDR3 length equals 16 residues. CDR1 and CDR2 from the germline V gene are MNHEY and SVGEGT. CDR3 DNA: TGTGCCAGCAGTTACTCGACTCTTTTAGCGAACACTGAAGCTTTCTTT. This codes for CASSYSTLLANTEAFF.

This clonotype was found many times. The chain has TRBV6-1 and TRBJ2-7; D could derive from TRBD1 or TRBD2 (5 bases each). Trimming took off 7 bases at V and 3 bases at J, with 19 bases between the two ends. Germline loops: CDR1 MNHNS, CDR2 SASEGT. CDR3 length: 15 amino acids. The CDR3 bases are TGTGCCAGCAAATTACACCCGGGGCAGGGCTACGAGCAGTACTTC. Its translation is CASKLHPGQGYEQYF.